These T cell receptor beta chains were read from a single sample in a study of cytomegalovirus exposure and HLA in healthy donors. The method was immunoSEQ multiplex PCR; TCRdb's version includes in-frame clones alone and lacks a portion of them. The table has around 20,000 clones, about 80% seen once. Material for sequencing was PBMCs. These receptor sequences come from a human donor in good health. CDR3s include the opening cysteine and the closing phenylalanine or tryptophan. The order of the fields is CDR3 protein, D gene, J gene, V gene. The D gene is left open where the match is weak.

CDR3 protein: CATRQSQSNQPQHF; D gene: -; J gene: TRBJ1-5; V gene: TRBV6-5
CDR3 protein: CASTPGTDTQYF; D gene: -; J gene: TRBJ2-3; V gene: TRBV2
CDR3 protein: CASSQGRAAGYGYTF; D gene: -; J gene: TRBJ1-2; V gene: TRBV4-2
CDR3 protein: CASSPSGRTYEQYF; D gene: -; J gene: TRBJ2-7; V gene: TRBV11-2
CDR3 protein: CASSLGPGQRILPTEAFF; D gene: -; J gene: TRBJ1-1; V gene: TRBV7-9
CDR3 protein: CASSPRTGAEAFF; D gene: TRBD1; J gene: TRBJ1-1; V gene: TRBV7-9
CDR3 protein: CASSVTSGTYEQYF; D gene: TRBD2; J gene: TRBJ2-7; V gene: TRBV9
CDR3 protein: CASRPTGASQPQHF; D gene: TRBD1; J gene: TRBJ1-5; V gene: TRBV6-5
CDR3 protein: CASARDFNEKLFF; D gene: -; J gene: TRBJ1-4; V gene: TRBV6-5
CDR3 protein: CASSPNRRGEQYF; D gene: TRBD1; J gene: TRBJ2-7; V gene: TRBV6-5
CDR3 protein: CASSQEGTGSGTQYF; D gene: TRBD1; J gene: TRBJ2-5; V gene: TRBV4-2
CDR3 protein: CATGTGVDEQYF; D gene: TRBD1; J gene: TRBJ2-7; V gene: TRBV15
CDR3 protein: CASSLGAQAGNTIYF; D gene: -; J gene: TRBJ1-3; V gene: TRBV11-2
CDR3 protein: CASSQTTGIDDAYEQYF; D gene: TRBD1; J gene: TRBJ2-7; V gene: TRBV14
CDR3 protein: CATSDLLRDRENTIYF; D gene: TRBD1; J gene: TRBJ1-3; V gene: TRBV15
CDR3 protein: CASSSQTSADTQYF; D gene: TRBD2; J gene: TRBJ2-3; V gene: TRBV5-1
CDR3 protein: CASSEQFNTEAFF; D gene: -; J gene: TRBJ1-1; V gene: TRBV9
CDR3 protein: CASSMGQFTEQFF; D gene: -; J gene: TRBJ2-1; V gene: TRBV19
CDR3 protein: CASSADRGTEAFF; D gene: TRBD1; J gene: TRBJ1-1; V gene: TRBV6-4
CDR3 protein: CASKIAGGNTGELFF; D gene: TRBD2; J gene: TRBJ2-2; V gene: TRBV5-1
CDR3 protein: CAWSELGLSTDTQYF; D gene: -; J gene: TRBJ2-3; V gene: TRBV30
CDR3 protein: CASTSSGRGEQYF; D gene: -; J gene: -; V gene: TRBV10-2
CDR3 protein: CASSQGDSGRTGELFF; D gene: TRBD2; J gene: TRBJ2-2; V gene: TRBV4-2
CDR3 protein: CASRGDTGNTEAFF; D gene: -; J gene: TRBJ1-1; V gene: TRBV7-9